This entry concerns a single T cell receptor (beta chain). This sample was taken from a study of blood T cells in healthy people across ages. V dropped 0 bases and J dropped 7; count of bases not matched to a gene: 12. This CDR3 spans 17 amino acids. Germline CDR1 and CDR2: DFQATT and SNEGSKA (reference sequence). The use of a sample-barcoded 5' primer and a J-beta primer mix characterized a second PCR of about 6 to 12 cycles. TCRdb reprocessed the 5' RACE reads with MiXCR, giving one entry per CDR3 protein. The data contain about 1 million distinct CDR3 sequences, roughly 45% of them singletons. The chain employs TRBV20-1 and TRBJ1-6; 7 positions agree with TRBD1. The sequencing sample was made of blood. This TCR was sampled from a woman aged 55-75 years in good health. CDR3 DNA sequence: TGCAGTGCTAGAGATCGGCTTGGAGACAGGGCGAATTCACCCCTCCACTTT. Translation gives CSARDRLGDRANSPLHF.